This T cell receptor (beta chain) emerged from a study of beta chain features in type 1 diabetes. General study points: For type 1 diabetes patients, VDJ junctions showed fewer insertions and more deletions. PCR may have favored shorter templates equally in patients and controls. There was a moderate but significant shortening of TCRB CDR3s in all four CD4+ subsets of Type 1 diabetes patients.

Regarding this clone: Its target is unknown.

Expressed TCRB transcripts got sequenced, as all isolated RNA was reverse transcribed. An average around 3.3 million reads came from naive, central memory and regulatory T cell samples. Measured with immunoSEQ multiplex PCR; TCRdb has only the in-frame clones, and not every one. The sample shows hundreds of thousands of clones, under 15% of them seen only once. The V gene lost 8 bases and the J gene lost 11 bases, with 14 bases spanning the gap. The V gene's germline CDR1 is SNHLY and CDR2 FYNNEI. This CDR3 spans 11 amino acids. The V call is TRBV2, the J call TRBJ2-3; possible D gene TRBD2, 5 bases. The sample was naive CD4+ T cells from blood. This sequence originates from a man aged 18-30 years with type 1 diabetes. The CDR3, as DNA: TGTGCCAGCCGTCGTGTCGGAGGGCAGTATTTT. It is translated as CASRRVGGQYF.